This T cell receptor (beta chain) was profiled in a study of Ad26.COV2.S vaccination and SARS-CoV-2 variants. Treatment given: 15 to 20 received Ad26.COV2.S at low or high dose, single or two shots; roughly five received placebo; per-sample allocation not given. Following the first vaccine or placebo injection, samples were taken on day 63. This CDR3 is built from 13 residues. Germline CDR1 and CDR2: SGDLS and YYNGEE. V was cut by 3 bases and J by 6 bases, with 7 bases left in between. Only in-frame clones appear in the TCRdb table, and some are missing; sequencing was by immunoSEQ multiplex PCR. The table includes about 320,000 clones, around four fifths detected once. This clone occurred once.

The chain links TRBV9 to TRBJ1-6, with no clear D. The receptor comes from a person between 18 and 65 years old who received the Ad26.COV2.S COVID-19 vaccine or a placebo. Sequences were derived from peripheral blood, sampled in a trial of Ad26.COV2.S vaccine versus placebo. This chain's CDR3 is CASSAIGNSPLHF. The CDR3 DNA reads as TGTGCCAGCAGCGCCATTGGTAATTCACCCCTCCACTTT.